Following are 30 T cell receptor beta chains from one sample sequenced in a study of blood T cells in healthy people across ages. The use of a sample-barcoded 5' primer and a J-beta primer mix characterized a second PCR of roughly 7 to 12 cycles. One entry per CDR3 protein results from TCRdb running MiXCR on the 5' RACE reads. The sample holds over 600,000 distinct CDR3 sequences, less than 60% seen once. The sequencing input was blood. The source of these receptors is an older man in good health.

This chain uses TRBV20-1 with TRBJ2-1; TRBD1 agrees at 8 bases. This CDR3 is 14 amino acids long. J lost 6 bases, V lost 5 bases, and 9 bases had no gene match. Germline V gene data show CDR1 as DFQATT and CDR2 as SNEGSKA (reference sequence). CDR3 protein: CSAPDRGRGNEQFF. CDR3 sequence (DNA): TGCAGTGCTCCAGACAGGGGCCGTGGCAATGAGCAGTTCTTC.

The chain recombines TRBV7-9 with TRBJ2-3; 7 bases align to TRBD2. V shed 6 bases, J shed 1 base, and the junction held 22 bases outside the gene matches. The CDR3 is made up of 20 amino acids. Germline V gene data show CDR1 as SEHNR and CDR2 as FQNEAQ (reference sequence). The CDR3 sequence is CASSIIGDRGGSARTDTQYF. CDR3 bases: TGTGCCAGCAGTATTATTGGGGATCGAGGCGGGAGCGCCCGCACAGATACGCAGTATTTT.

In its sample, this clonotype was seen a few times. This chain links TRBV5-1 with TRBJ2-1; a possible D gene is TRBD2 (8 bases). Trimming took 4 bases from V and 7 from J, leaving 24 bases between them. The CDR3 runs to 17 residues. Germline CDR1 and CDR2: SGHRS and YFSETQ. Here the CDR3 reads CASSEGTDSSGHNEQFF. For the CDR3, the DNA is TGCGCCAGCAGCGAGGGGACAGATTCTAGCGGGCATAATGAGCAGTTCTTC.

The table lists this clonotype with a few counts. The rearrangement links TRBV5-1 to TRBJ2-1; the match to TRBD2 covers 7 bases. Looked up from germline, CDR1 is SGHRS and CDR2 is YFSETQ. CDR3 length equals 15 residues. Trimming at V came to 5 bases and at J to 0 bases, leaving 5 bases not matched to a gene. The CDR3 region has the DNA TGCGCCAGCAGTTCTCTAGCGGACTCCTACAATGAGCAGTTCTTC. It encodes CASSSLADSYNEQFF.

CDR3 region: CASSYSIASPTEREGREQYF. The CDR3 nucleotides are TGTGCCAGCAGTTATTCGATTGCCTCCCCTACTGAGCGGGAGGGGAGAGAGCAGTACTTC. The rearrangement uses TRBV6-9 and TRBJ2-5; 10 positions agree with TRBD2. The CDR3 loop spans 20 amino acids. Germline V gene sequence: CDR1 MNHGY, CDR2 SVAAGI. V gave up 0 bases and J gave up 11 bases; unmatched junction bases: 24.

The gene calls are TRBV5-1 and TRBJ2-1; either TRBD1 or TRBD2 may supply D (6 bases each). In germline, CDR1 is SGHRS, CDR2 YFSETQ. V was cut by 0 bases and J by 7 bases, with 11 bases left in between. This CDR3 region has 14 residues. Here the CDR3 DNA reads TGCGCCAGCAGCTTGGGAGTAGGGGGGAATGAGCAGTTCTTC. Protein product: CASSLGVGGNEQFF.

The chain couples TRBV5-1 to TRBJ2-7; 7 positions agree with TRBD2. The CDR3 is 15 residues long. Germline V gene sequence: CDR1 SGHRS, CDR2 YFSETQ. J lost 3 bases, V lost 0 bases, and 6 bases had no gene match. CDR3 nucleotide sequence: TGCGCCAGCAGCTTGGAAGGACTAGGAGACTACGAGCAGTACTTC. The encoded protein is CASSLEGLGDYEQYF.

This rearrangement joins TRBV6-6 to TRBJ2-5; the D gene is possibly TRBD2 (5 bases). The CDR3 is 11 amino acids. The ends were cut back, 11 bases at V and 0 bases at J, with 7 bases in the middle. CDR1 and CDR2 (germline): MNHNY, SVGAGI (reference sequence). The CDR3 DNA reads TGTGCCCTCGGGGACCAAGAGACCCAGTACTTC. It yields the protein CALGDQETQYF.

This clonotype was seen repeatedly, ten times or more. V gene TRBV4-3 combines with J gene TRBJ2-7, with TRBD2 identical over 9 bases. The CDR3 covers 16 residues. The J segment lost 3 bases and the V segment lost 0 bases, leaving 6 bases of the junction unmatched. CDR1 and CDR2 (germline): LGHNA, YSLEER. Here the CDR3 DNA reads TGCGCCAGCAGCCAAGATTTAGGCGGGAGGGGCTACGAGCAGTACTTC. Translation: CASSQDLGGRGYEQYF.

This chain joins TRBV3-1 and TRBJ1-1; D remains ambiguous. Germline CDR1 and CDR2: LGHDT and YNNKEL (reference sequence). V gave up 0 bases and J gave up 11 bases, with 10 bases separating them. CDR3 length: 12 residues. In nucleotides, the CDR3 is TGTGCCAGCAGCCAAGATTACGTGAGGGCTTTCTTT. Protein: CASSQDYVRAFF.

The CDR3 here is CASSVLAGADEQFF. The CDR3, as DNA: TGCGCCAGCAGTGTGCTAGCGGGAGCCGATGAGCAGTTCTTC. The chain combines TRBV10-1 with TRBJ2-1; TRBD2 matches 10 bases. In germline, CDR1 is WNHNN, CDR2 SYGVQD (reference sequence). Germline trimming cut 4 bases from V and 8 bases from J; bases unmatched to any gene: 5. The CDR3 has 14 amino acids.

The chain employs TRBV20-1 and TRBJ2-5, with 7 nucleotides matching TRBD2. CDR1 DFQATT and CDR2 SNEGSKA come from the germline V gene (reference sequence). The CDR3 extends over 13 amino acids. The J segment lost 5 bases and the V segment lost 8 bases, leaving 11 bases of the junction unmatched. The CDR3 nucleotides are TGCAGTCCTTATCTAGCGGCCCAGGAGACCCAGTACTTC. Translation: CSPYLAAQETQYF.

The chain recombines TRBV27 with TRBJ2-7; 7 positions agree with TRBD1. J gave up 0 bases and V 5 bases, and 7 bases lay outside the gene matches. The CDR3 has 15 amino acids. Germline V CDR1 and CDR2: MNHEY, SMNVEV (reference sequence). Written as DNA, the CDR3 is TGTGCCAGCAGTCCCCTGACAGGGAACTCCTACGAGCAGTACTTC. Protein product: CASSPLTGNSYEQYF.

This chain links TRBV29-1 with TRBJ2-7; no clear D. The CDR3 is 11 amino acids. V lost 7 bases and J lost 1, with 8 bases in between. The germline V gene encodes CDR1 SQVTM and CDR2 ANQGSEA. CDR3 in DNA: TGCAGCGCCAGAAATTCCTACGAGCAGTACTTC. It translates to CSARNSYEQYF.

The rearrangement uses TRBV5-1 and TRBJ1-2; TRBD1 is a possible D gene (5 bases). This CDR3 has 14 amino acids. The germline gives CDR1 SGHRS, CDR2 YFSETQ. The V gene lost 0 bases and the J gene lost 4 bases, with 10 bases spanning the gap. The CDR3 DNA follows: TGCGCCAGCAGCTTGGGCCTGGGGGTCTATGGCTACACCTTC. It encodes CASSLGLGVYGYTF.

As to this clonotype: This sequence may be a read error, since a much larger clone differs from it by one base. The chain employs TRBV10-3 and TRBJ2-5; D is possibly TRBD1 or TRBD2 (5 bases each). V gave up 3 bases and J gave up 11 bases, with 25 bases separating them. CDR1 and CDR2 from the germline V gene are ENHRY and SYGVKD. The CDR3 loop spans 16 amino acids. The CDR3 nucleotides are TGTGCCATCAGTGAAGAGGGACGGCTCGTCTCCTACGGGCAGTACTTC. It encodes CAISEEGRLVSYGQYF.

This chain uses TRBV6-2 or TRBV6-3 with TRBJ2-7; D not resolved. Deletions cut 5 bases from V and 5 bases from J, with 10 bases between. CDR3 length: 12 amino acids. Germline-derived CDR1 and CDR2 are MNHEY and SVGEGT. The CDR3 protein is CASSTDTNEQYF. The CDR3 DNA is TGTGCCAGCAGTACTGACACAAACGAGCAGTACTTC.

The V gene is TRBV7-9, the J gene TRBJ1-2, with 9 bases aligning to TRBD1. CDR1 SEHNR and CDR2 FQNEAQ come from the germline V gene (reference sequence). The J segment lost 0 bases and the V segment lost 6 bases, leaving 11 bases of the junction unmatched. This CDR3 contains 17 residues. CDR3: CASRPGTGMFPNYGYTF. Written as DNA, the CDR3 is TGTGCCAGCAGGCCGGGGACAGGGATGTTCCCTAACTATGGCTACACCTTC. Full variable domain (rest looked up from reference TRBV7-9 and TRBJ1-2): DTGVSQNPRHKITKRGQNVTFRCDPISEHNRLYWYRQTLGQGPEFLTYFQNEAQLEKSRLLSDRFSAERPKGSFSTLEIQRTEQGDSAMYLCASRPGTGMFPNYGYTFGSGTRLTVV.

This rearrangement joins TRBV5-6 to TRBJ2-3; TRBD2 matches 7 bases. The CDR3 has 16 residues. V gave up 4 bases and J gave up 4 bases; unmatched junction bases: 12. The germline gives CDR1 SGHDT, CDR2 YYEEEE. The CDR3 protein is CASSPAGLLASDTQYF. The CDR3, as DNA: TGTGCCAGCAGCCCAGCGGGGTTGCTAGCTTCAGATACGCAGTATTTT.

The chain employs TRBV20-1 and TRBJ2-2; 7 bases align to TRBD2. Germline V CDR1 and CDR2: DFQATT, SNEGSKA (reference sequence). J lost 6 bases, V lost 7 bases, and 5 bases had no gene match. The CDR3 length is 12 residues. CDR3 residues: CSGREGAGELFF. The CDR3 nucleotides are TGCAGTGGGAGGGAGGGCGCCGGGGAGCTGTTTTTT.

This CDR3 reads CASSSYPGTGKSQPQHF. CDR3 DNA: TGTGCCAGCAGTTCGTACCCCGGGACAGGGAAGAGTCAGCCCCAGCATTTT. The chain links TRBV6-2 or TRBV6-3 to TRBJ1-5, with 9 nucleotides matching TRBD1. Germline V gene lookup returns CDR1 MNHEY and CDR2 SVGEGT. V was clipped by 4 bases and J by 6 bases; unmatched bases: 13. The CDR3 runs to 17 residues.

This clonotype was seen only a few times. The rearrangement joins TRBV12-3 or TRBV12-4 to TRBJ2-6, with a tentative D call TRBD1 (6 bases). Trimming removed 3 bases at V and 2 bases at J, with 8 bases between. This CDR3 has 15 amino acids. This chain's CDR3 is CASSFTGPGANVLTF. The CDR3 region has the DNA TGTGCCAGCAGTTTTACAGGGCCTGGGGCCAACGTCCTGACTTTC.

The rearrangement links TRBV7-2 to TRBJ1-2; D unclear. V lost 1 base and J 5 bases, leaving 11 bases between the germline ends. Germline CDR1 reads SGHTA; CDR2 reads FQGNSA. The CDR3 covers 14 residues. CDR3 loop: CASSLEQLPYGYTF. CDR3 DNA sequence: TGTGCCAGCAGCTTAGAACAGCTACCTTATGGCTACACCTTC.

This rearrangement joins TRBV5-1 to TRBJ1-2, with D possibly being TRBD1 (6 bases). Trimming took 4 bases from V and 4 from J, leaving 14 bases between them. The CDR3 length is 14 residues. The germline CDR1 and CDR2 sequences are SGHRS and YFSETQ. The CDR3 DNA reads TGCGCCAGCAGCCCAGATGGGACAACCTATGGCTACACCTTC. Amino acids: CASSPDGTTYGYTF.

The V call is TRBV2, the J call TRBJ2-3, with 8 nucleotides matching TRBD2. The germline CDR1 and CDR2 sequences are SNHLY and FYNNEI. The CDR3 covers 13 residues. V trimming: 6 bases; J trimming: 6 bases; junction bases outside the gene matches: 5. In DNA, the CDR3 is TGTGCCAGCAGGGCAGCGGGAGAGGATACGCAGTATTTT. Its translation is CASRAAGEDTQYF.

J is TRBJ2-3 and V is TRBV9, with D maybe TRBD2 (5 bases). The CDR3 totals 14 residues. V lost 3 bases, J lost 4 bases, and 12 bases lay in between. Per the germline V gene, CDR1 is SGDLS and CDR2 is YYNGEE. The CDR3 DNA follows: TGTGCCAGCAGCGCGGGGTTTAGTCCAGATACGCAGTATTTT. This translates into CASSAGFSPDTQYF.

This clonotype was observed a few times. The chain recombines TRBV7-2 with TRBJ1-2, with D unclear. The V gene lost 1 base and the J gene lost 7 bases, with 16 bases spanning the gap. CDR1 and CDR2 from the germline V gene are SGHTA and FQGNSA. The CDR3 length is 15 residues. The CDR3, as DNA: TGTGCCAGCAGCTTAGATCCGGACCGAGGTACTGGCTACACCTTC. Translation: CASSLDPDRGTGYTF.

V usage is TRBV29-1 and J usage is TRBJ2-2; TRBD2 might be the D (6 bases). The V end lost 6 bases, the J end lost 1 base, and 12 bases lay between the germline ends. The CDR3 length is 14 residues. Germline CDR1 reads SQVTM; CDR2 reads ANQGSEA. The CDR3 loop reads CSVQGGGNTGELFF. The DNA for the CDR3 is TGCAGCGTCCAGGGAGGAGGGAACACCGGGGAGCTGTTTTTT.

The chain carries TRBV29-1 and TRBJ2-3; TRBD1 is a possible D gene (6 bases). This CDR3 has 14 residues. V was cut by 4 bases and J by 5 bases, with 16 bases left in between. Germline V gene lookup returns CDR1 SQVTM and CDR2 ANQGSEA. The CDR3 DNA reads TGCAGCGTTGGGCGGGCAGGGGAAGGAGATACGCAGTATTTT. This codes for CSVGRAGEGDTQYF.

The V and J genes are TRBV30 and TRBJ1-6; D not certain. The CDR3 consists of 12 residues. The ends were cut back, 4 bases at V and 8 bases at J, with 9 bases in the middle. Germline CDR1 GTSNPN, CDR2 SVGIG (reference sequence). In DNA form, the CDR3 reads TGTGCCTGGACAGCATGGGATTCACCCCTCCACTTT. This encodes CAWTAWDSPLHF.